A selection of T cell receptor beta chains follows, all from one sample in a study of OX40 agonist ivuxolimab in advanced cancers. Sequenced by immunoSEQ multiplex PCR; TCRdb stores in-frame clones only, minus some. Among about 110,000 clones listed, about nine tenths were seen once. The sample consisted of CD4+ or CD8+ T cells sorted from blood, taken in a trial of the OX40 agonist ivuxolimab. Receptor source: an adult with an advanced solid tumor such as melanoma, head and neck, liver or kidney cancer. CDR3s include the opening cysteine and the closing phenylalanine or tryptophan. Each record gives: D gene, J gene, clone size, V gene, CDR3 DNA, CDR3 protein. The D gene is left open where the match is weak. Some rows mark clone size as missing; the rest say once, few, many or name a class of expanded clone.

>NA|TRBJ2-3|NA|TRBV5-4
TGTGCCAGCAGCAATAAGGCTAGCACAGATACGCAGTATTTT
CASSNKASTDTQYF
>TRBD1|TRBJ2-2|NA|TRBV7-9
TGTGCCAGCAGCCCAACGAACCGGGACAGGGTGAACACCGGGGAGCTGTTTTTT
CASSPTNRDRVNTGELFF
>NA|TRBJ2-7|NA|TRBV7-2
TGTGCCAGCAGCTTAGCCCCCGGCCAGGGCCCCTACGAGCAGTACTTC
CASSLAPGQGPYEQYF
>NA|TRBJ1-1|NA|TRBV29-1
TGCAGCGGAAAGGACTCGTCGAACACTGAAGCTTTCTTT
CSGKDSSNTEAFF
>NA|TRBJ1-3|NA|TRBV7-2
TGTGCCAGCAGCCCCCAGCGGACCTCTGGAAACACCATATATTTT
CASSPQRTSGNTIYF
>NA|TRBJ2-5|once|TRBV7-2
TGTGCCAGCAGCTTAGTAAGGACCCAAGAGACCCAGTACTTC
CASSLVRTQETQYF
>NA|TRBJ2-5|NA|TRBV30
TGTGCCTGGAGTGACCATGGGGAAGAGACCCAGTACTTC
CAWSDHGEETQYF
>TRBD1|TRBJ1-3|NA|TRBV2
TGTGCCAGCAGTGAAGGTCGGACAGGCTACTCTGGAAACACCATATATTTT
CASSEGRTGYSGNTIYF
>NA|TRBJ2-3|NA|TRBV29-1
TGCAGCGTTGATGACCTCACAGATACGCAGTATTTT
CSVDDLTDTQYF
>NA|TRBJ1-3|NA|TRBV19
TGTGCCAGTAATGCAGGATCCTCGGGAAACACCATATATTTT
CASNAGSSGNTIYF
>NA|TRBJ1-5|NA|TRBV2
TGTGCCAGCAGTGAATCGGAACAGATATTGCAGCCCCAGCATTTT
CASSESEQILQPQHF
>NA|TRBJ1-1|NA|TRBV7-2
TGTGCCAGCAGCTTATCTGGGGGAAACACTGAAGCTTTCTTT
CASSLSGGNTEAFF
>TRBD1|TRBJ1-2|few|TRBV7-9
TGTGCCAGCAGCAGAGGGGGCTACTATGGCTACACCTTC
CASSRGGYYGYTF
>NA|TRBJ1-3|NA|TRBV18
TGTGCCAGCTCCGACAGCTCTGGAAACACCATATATTTT
CASSDSSGNTIYF
>NA|TRBJ1-5|few|TRBV30
TGTGCCTGGAGTGTACAATTAGGGAATCAGCCCCAGCATTTT
CAWSVQLGNQPQHF
>NA|TRBJ2-3|NA|TRBV6-5
TGTGCCAGCAGTTCCCCGAAAACAGGGTCGCAGTATTTT
CASSSPKTGSQYF
>TRBD1|TRBJ1-2|NA|TRBV18
TGTGCCAGCTCACTTACGACAGGGCGTGGCTACACCTTC
CASSLTTGRGYTF